The 20 T cell receptor beta chains listed next were all sequenced from one sample in a study of cytomegalovirus exposure and HLA in healthy donors. Primers included in the PCR were 60 Vbeta and 13 Jbeta primers. Assay used: immunoSEQ multiplex PCR; TCRdb lists only in-frame clones, some missing. This table holds about 170,000 clones, 80% to 85% found once. The sequenced sample was PBMCs. All receptors come from a male donor in good health and CMV-seronegative.

The chain combines TRBV4-1 with TRBJ2-2; D might be TRBD1 (6 bases). The germline V gene encodes CDR1 MGHRA and CDR2 YSYEKL. V lost 0 bases and J 0 bases, leaving 14 bases between the germline ends. This CDR3 has 18 residues. CDR3 region: CASSQERGAGANTGELFF. CDR3 bases: TGCGCCAGCAGCCAAGAGCGAGGGGCAGGGGCGAACACCGGGGAGCTGTTTTTT.

The V and J genes are TRBV29-1 and TRBJ2-2; 9 bases align to TRBD1. Germline assignment: CDR1 SQVTM and CDR2 ANQGSEA. This CDR3 has 14 residues. The V segment lost 6 bases and the J segment 2 bases; nucleotides outside the gene matches: 4. For the CDR3, the DNA is TGCAGCGTCCGGACAGGGGTAAACACCGGGGAGCTGTTTTTT. Its translation: CSVRTGVNTGELFF.

V is TRBV4-1 and J is TRBJ2-5; D is perhaps TRBD2 (5 bases). V was shortened by 4 bases and J by 1 base, with 13 bases between the two germline ends. The CDR3 is 15 residues long. CDR1 is MGHRA and CDR2 is YSYEKL in the germline V gene. Written as DNA, the CDR3 is TGCGCCAGCAGCCTTCTTAGGACTTCCCAAGAGACCCAGTACTTC. Translating gives CASSLLRTSQETQYF.

This clone has just a few counts. The V gene is TRBV10-3, the J gene TRBJ2-3, with D perhaps TRBD2 (6 bases). Trimming left V 8 bases short and J 0 bases short, with 9 bases between. The CDR3 extends over 13 amino acids. Germline V gene sequence: CDR1 ENHRY, CDR2 SYGVKD. The CDR3 nucleotides read TGTGCCATCTTCGGGAGTAGCACAGATACGCAGTATTTT. Protein: CAIFGSSTDTQYF.

The chain couples TRBV10-1 to TRBJ2-2, with D possibly being TRBD1 (6 bases). The CDR3 spans 16 residues. CDR1 is WNHNN, CDR2 SYGVQD, per germline (reference sequence). Trimming stripped 0 bases from V and 2 bases from J, with 10 bases between. CDR3 in DNA: TGCGCCAGCAGTGAGTCAACAGGGCTCAACACCGGGGAGCTGTTTTTT. Translation gives CASSESTGLNTGELFF.

This clone was seen just once. The chain has TRBV18 and TRBJ2-7, with D unresolved. The CDR3 runs to 14 residues. Germline loops: CDR1 KGHSH, CDR2 LQKENI. The V and J ends lost 2 bases and 5 bases respectively, with 13 bases between them. CDR3 amino acids: CASSPSSGGDEQYF. In DNA form, the CDR3 reads TGTGCCAGCTCACCATCTAGTGGCGGCGACGAGCAGTACTTC.

The V and J genes are TRBV15 and TRBJ1-1; D is ambiguous. CDR1 and CDR2 (germline): LNHNV, YYDKDF (reference sequence). The V and J ends lost 5 bases and 5 bases respectively, with 12 bases between them. The CDR3 length is 13 residues. The CDR3 DNA reads as TGTGCCACCAGCCGTTGGCGGGGTACTGAAGCTTTCTTT. Protein sequence: CATSRWRGTEAFF. Combining the CDR3 with reference TRBV15 and TRBJ1-1 gives the whole variable domain DAMVIQNPRYQVTQFGKPVTLSCSQTLNHNVMYWYQQKSSQAPKLLFHYYDKDFNNEADTPDNFQSRRPNTSFCFLDIRSPGLGDTAMYLCATSRWRGTEAFFGQGTRLTVV.

The chain links TRBV30 to TRBJ2-3; TRBD2 aligns across 9 bases. The germline CDR1 and CDR2 sequences are GTSNPN and SVGIG (reference sequence). There are 15 residues in the CDR3. V was pared by 0 bases and J by 1 base, with 2 bases of the junction left unmatched. The chain's CDR3 is CAWSVIAGGTDTQYF. The CDR3 nucleotides are TGTGCCTGGAGTGTAATAGCGGGGGGCACAGATACGCAGTATTTT.

Only a few counts were recorded for this clone. The chain recombines TRBV4-1 with TRBJ1-4; 7 nucleotides agree with TRBD1. Looked up from germline, CDR1 is MGHRA and CDR2 is YSYEKL. V shed 3 bases and J 8 bases; nucleotides not matched to a gene: 9. The CDR3 runs 15 residues. Here the CDR3 reads CASSHPGTVEEKLFF. The CDR3 region has the DNA TGCGCCAGCAGCCATCCCGGGACAGTGGAGGAAAAACTGTTTTTT.

The V and J genes are TRBV2 and TRBJ2-5, with 10 bases matching TRBD2. CDR1 is SNHLY and CDR2 is FYNNEI in the germline V gene. V lost 4 bases to trimming and J lost 5 bases; unmatched junction nucleotides: 10. The CDR3 totals 16 residues. CDR3 DNA sequence: TGTGCCAGCAGTGTGGCGAGCGGGGGGGCCGCTGAGACCCAGTACTTC. Protein product: CASSVASGGAAETQYF.

The chain carries TRBV5-5 and TRBJ2-1, with a possible D match to TRBD2 (7 bases). V shed 2 bases and J shed 7 bases, with 13 bases lying between them. CDR1 and CDR2 from the germline V gene are SGHKS and YYEKEE (reference sequence). The CDR3 sequence is 14 residues long. The CDR3 spells CASSFRAGANEQFF. CDR3 DNA: TGTGCCAGCAGCTTCCGGGCGGGGGCGAATGAGCAGTTCTTC.

This chain uses TRBV11-2 with TRBJ2-1, with 8 bases that match TRBD1. CDR1 SGHAT and CDR2 FQNNGV come from the germline V gene. The CDR3 runs 15 residues. J lost 1 base, V lost 4 bases, and 3 bases had no gene match. CDR3 sequence: CASSSGQGSYNEQFF. The CDR3 DNA is TGTGCCAGCAGCTCCGGACAGGGTTCCTACAATGAGCAGTTCTTC.

The CDR3 coding sequence is TGCGCCAGCAGCTTGGCGGGGGAAGAGGAGACCCAGTACTTC. This encodes CASSLAGEEETQYF. This sequence joins TRBV5-1 and TRBJ2-5, with a possible D match to TRBD2 (6 bases). Germline V gives CDR1 SGHRS, CDR2 YFSETQ. V dropped 0 bases and J dropped 5 bases, with 11 bases sitting between them. The CDR3 totals 14 residues.

The chain links TRBV14 to TRBJ2-5, with 8 bases identical to TRBD1. The end of the DNA fits TRBJ2-7 better, so the J call may be wrong. This CDR3 is built from 20 residues. The germline V gene has CDR1 SGHDN and CDR2 FVKESK. The CDR3 reads CASSQDLRTGRLVGPYEQYF. Written as DNA, the CDR3 is TGTGCCAGCAGCCAAGATCTCCGGACAGGGCGTCTAGTCGGCCCATACGAGCAGTACTTC.

CDR3 in DNA: TGTGCCAGTAGTATGGCTGGGGGCGGGACAGCTTCAACCGAGCAGTACTTC. Translating it yields CASSMAGGGTASTEQYF. The chain couples TRBV19 to TRBJ2-7, with a weak D call TRBD1 (7 bases). Germline V lookup: CDR1 LNHDA, CDR2 SQIVND (reference sequence). Trimming cost V 3 bases and J 6 bases, with 24 bases left between them. This CDR3 contains 17 residues.

The rearrangement joins TRBV29-1 to TRBJ1-2; D gene uncertain. The germline V gene encodes CDR1 SQVTM and CDR2 ANQGSEA. With 2 bases removed from V and 2 bases from J, the gap between germline ends came to 9 bases. This CDR3 has 13 amino acids. The CDR3 protein is CSVESSGNYGYTF. CDR3 DNA sequence: TGCAGCGTTGAATCCTCAGGAAACTATGGCTACACCTTC.

The rearrangement joins TRBV18 to TRBJ2-1; tentative D call: TRBD1 (6 bases). CDR3 length: 14 amino acids. Trimming removed 3 bases from V and 6 bases from J, with 12 bases in between. Germline CDR1 reads KGHSH; CDR2 reads LQKENI. The CDR3 spells CASSPEQGPNEQFF. The CDR3 DNA sequence: TGTGCCAGCTCACCCGAACAGGGACCCAATGAGCAGTTCTTC.

The chain carries TRBV2 and TRBJ2-5, with TRBD1 as a possible D gene (6 bases). Germline V gene sequence: CDR1 SNHLY, CDR2 FYNNEI. V shed 4 bases and J shed 4 bases, with 7 bases lying between them. The CDR3 runs to 12 residues. CDR3 bases: TGTGCCAGCAGTGCAGGGGCAGAGACCCAGTACTTC. This gives the protein CASSAGAETQYF.

CDR3 nucleotides: TGCGCCAGCAGCTTGGGGGGGCTGAACTATGGCTACACCTTC. It is translated as CASSLGGLNYGYTF. The chain has TRBV5-1 and TRBJ1-2; a possible D gene is TRBD1 (6 bases). V was clipped by 0 bases and J by 2 bases, with 8 bases between them. Per germline, CDR1 SGHRS and CDR2 YFSETQ. The CDR3 is 14 residues long.

The rearrangement links TRBV6-5 to TRBJ2-1; D not resolved. The CDR3 is made up of 11 amino acids. V dropped 2 bases and J dropped 8 bases, with 4 bases sitting between them. Looked up from germline, CDR1 is MNHEY and CDR2 is SVGAGI. DNA for the CDR3: TGTGCCAGCAGTTACGCAGATGAGCAGTTCTTC. It codes for CASSYADEQFF.